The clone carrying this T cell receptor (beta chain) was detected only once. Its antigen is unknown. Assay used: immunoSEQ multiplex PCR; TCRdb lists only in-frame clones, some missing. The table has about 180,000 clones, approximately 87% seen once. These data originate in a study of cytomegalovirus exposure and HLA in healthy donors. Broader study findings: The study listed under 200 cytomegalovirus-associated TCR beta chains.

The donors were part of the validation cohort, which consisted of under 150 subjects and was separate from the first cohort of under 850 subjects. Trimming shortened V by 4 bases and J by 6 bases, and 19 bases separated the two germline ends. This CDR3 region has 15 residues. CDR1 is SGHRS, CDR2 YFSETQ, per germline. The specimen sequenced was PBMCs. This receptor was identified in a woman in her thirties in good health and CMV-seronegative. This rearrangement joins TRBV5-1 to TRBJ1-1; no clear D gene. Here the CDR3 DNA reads TGCGCCAGCAGCCCCCGGTCGAGACATTCCGCTGAAGCTTTCTTT. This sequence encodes CASSPRSRHSAEAFF.